This TCR beta chain was identified during a study of patients and donors after allogeneic stem cell transplantation. TCRdb used MiXCR to reprocess the RT-PCR reads, holding one entry per CDR3 protein. The repertoire holds tens of thousands of distinct CDR3 sequences, with less than 5% as singletons. Ten or more counts support this clonotype. The final CDR3 position lacks the conserved phenylalanine or tryptophan, pointing to a likely read error. Unmatched junction bases numbered 2, after V lost 5 bases and J lost 2 bases. The CDR3 length is 13 residues. Germline CDR1 and CDR2: SNHLY and FYNNEI. This receptor was identified in a human donor who was either an allogeneic HSCT recipient or a stem cell or donor lymphocyte infusion donor (not recorded which). It is not recorded whose cells these are; they may come from a transplant donor. V and J are TRBV2 and TRBJ1-2; 7 positions agree with TRBD1. Sequencing was carried out using blood, either unsorted or a sorted T cell fraction (not recorded which). The CDR3 sequence is CASSSTGNYGYTL. The CDR3, as DNA: TGTGCCAGCAGTTCGACAGGGAACTATGGCTACACCCTC.